This T cell receptor (beta chain) was recovered during a study of tumour-infiltrating T cells in Burkitt lymphoma. Across the whole study: The Burkitt lymphoma cohort spanned all epidemiological subtypes. Overall and progression-free survival were predicted by productive clonality. Notes on the study in general: Several public clonotypes were shared across many Burkitt lymphoma patients.

The CDR3 has 15 amino acids. CDR1 is SGDLS and CDR2 is YYNGEE in the germline V gene. Trimming cost V 4 bases and J 5 bases, with 16 bases left between them. Profiling relied on immunoSEQ multiplex PCR, and the TCRdb table lists in-frame clones only, not all of them. This sample yields 6,600 or so clones, of which 85% to 90% are seen a single time; approximately 9.9% belongs to the top ten. To note about this clone: Antigen unknown.

The chain combines TRBV9 with TRBJ1-3; D gene uncertain. Sequenced material: tumor tissue. This TCR was recovered from a human donor with Burkitt lymphoma. The CDR3 spells CASSPLAQLRNTIYF. The CDR3 nucleotides read TGTGCCAGCAGCCCTCTCGCACAGTTGAGAAACACCATATATTTT.